The 5 T cell receptor beta chains in this list originate from one sample, sequenced in a study of cytomegalovirus exposure and HLA in healthy donors. Profiling relied on immunoSEQ multiplex PCR, and the TCRdb table lists in-frame clones only, not all of them. Of 160,000 or so clones in the sample, approximately 84% were seen once. The sample taken for sequencing was PBMCs. These receptors were taken from a man younger than 40 in good health and CMV-seropositive.

The J gene is TRBJ2-7, the V gene TRBV2, with D possibly matching TRBD2 (6 bases). Trimming pared 0 bases from V and 6 bases from J, leaving 12 bases between. The length of the CDR3 is 14 residues. Germline-derived CDR1 and CDR2 are SNHLY and FYNNEI. The CDR3 DNA reads TGTGCCAGCAGTGAAGCCGGGACTCGCTCCGAGCAGTACTTC. This translates into CASSEAGTRSEQYF.

The V and J genes are TRBV7-8 and TRBJ2-7; 7 bases align to TRBD1. This CDR3 is 17 amino acids long. With 6 bases clipped from V and 2 bases from J, the junction kept 16 bases outside the gene matches. Germline V lookup: CDR1 SGHVS, CDR2 FQNEAQ. The CDR3 region is CASSFNSRGRSAYEQYF. CDR3 nucleotide sequence: TGTGCCAGCAGTTTTAATAGTAGGGGGCGATCGGCCTACGAGCAGTACTTC. Based on the CDR3 plus reference TRBV7-8 and TRBJ2-7, the full variable domain is GAGVSQSPRYKVAKRGQDVALRCDPISGHVSLFWYQQALGQGPEFLTYFQNEAQLDKSGLPSDRFFAERPEGSVSTLKIQRTQQEDSAVYLCASSFNSRGRSAYEQYFGPGTRLTVT.

The chain has TRBV29-1 and TRBJ1-5, with 8 bases identical to TRBD1. The CDR3 runs 15 residues. The V and J ends lost 7 bases and 1 base, in that order; junction bases with no gene match: 9. The germline V gene has CDR1 SQVTM and CDR2 ANQGSEA. The CDR3 sequence: CSATDRVVSNQPQHF. In nucleotides, the CDR3 is TGCAGCGCTACGGACAGGGTGGTGAGCAATCAGCCCCAGCATTTT.

The chain joins TRBV6-6 to TRBJ2-7, with TRBD1 matching 9 bases. This CDR3 is 14 amino acids long. Germline V gives CDR1 MNHNY, CDR2 SVGAGI (reference sequence). Germline trimming cut 3 bases from V and 5 bases from J; bases unmatched to any gene: 5. The CDR3 sequence: CASSYGTGSDEQYF. Here the CDR3 DNA reads TGTGCCAGCAGTTATGGGACAGGGTCAGACGAGCAGTACTTC.

On this clone: At the DNA level, this CDR3 is encoded by other sequences in the same sample as well. CDR3 loop: CSVRGDSQETQYF. The CDR3 DNA is TGCAGCGTTCGGGGGGACTCACAAGAGACCCAGTACTTC. The chain employs TRBV29-1 and TRBJ2-5, with TRBD2 identical over 7 bases. From germline, CDR1 is SQVTM and CDR2 ANQGSEA. The CDR3 consists of 13 residues. V dropped 5 bases and J dropped 2; count of bases not matched to a gene: 5.